The next 30 T cell receptor beta chains were all read from a single sample in a study of T cells after yellow fever vaccination. Using its own MiXCR run on the 5' RACE reads, TCRdb lists one record per CDR3 protein. The sample includes 500,000 to 650,000 distinct CDR3 sequences, roughly an eighth of them seen just once. Source: PBMCs, taken on the day of the yellow fever booster vaccination. Receptors originate from a man between 25 and 39 years old who received the YFV17D yellow fever vaccine.

This clonotype was recorded a few times. The chain has TRBV11-3 and TRBJ2-2; 11 bases map to TRBD2. This CDR3 has 16 residues. With V trimmed by 4 bases and J by 6 bases, 7 bases remained unmatched. Germline-derived CDR1 and CDR2 are SGHNT and YENEEA. CDR3 DNA: TGTGCCAGCAGCTGGTCTAGCGGGAGGCAGGCCGGGGAGCTGTTTTTT. Protein product: CASSWSSGRQAGELFF. The full variable domain, rest sourced from reference TRBV11-3 and TRBJ2-2, is EAGVVQSPRYKIIEKKQPVAFWCNPISGHNTLYWYLQNLGQGPELLIRYENEEAVDDSQLPKDRFSAERLKGVDSTLKIQPAELGDSAVYLCASSWSSGRQAGELFFGEGSRLTVL.

This clonotype was seen at least ten times. The V gene is TRBV7-9, the J gene TRBJ2-3; D might be TRBD1 (5 bases). The germline V gene encodes CDR1 SEHNR and CDR2 FQNEAQ (reference sequence). The ends were cut back, 1 base at V and 6 bases at J, with 8 bases in the middle. The CDR3 is made up of 13 amino acids. Written as DNA, the CDR3 is TGTGCCAGCAGCTTAGGGACAATGGATACGCAGTATTTT. Encoded protein: CASSLGTMDTQYF.

This clonotype was seen a handful of times. The rearrangement joins TRBV6-5 to TRBJ2-7; weak D call: TRBD1 (5 bases). The V gene lost 9 bases and the J gene lost 2 bases, with 17 bases spanning the gap. Germline V gene lookup returns CDR1 MNHEY and CDR2 SVGAGI. The CDR3 totals 14 residues. The CDR3 spells CASYLGASTYEQYF. CDR3 DNA sequence: TGTGCCAGTTATCTAGGGGCGTCCACCTACGAGCAGTACTTC.

This clonotype has only a few counts. This chain connects TRBV7-2 to TRBJ1-1, with D maybe TRBD1 (6 bases). The CDR3 loop spans 14 amino acids. Trimming removed 7 bases at V and 0 bases at J, with 12 bases between. The V gene's germline CDR1 is SGHTA and CDR2 FQGNSA. CDR3 in amino acids: CASTGTLVNTEAFF. The CDR3 region has the DNA TGTGCCAGCACCGGGACATTGGTGAACACTGAAGCTTTCTTT.

This clonotype was picked up a small number of times. The chain recombines TRBV11-2 with TRBJ2-5; maybe TRBD2 (6 bases). Germline assignment: CDR1 SGHAT and CDR2 FQNNGV. V was cut by 3 bases and J by 5 bases, with 28 bases left in between. CDR3 size: 19 residues. CDR3 DNA sequence: TGTGCCAGCAGCTTTAAAGGAAAAGCTAGCGCTCGAGGGTGGGAGACCCAGTACTTC. This sequence encodes CASSFKGKASARGWETQYF.

This clonotype has more than one count but fewer than ten. V gene TRBV7-9 combines with J gene TRBJ1-6; no firm D call. V lost 3 bases, J lost 9 bases, and 15 bases lay in between. This CDR3 comprises 15 residues. Germline CDR1 SEHNR, CDR2 FQNEAQ (reference sequence). CDR3 sequence: CASSFSADLGSPLHF. CDR3 DNA sequence: TGTGCCAGCAGCTTTTCGGCCGATTTGGGTTCACCCCTCCACTTT.

The gene calls are TRBV10-3 and TRBJ2-7; 8 nucleotides line up with TRBD1. The CDR3 loop spans 14 amino acids. Germline values: CDR1 ENHRY, CDR2 SYGVKD. J gave up 2 bases and V 5 bases, and 5 bases lay outside the gene matches. In DNA form, the CDR3 reads TGTGCCATCAGTCCTTCGGACAGGGCCTACGAGCAGTACTTC. This translates into CAISPSDRAYEQYF.

This rearrangement joins TRBV11-2 to TRBJ2-7; D possibly matches TRBD1 or TRBD2 (5 bases each). The CDR3 is made up of 14 amino acids. V was clipped by 2 bases and J by 6 bases, with 14 bases between them. Germline V lookup: CDR1 SGHAT, CDR2 FQNNGV. The CDR3 region is CASSLPTPGTEQYF. The CDR3 DNA reads TGTGCCAGCAGCTTACCGACCCCAGGGACCGAGCAGTACTTC.

This chain uses TRBV7-6 with TRBJ2-5, with a tentative D call TRBD2 (6 bases). Between the trimmed V and J ends, which lost 1 base and 2 bases, there was a span of 11 bases. This CDR3 region has 15 residues. From germline, CDR1 is SGHVS and CDR2 FNYEAQ. Written as DNA, the CDR3 is TGTGCCAGCAGCTTAGTGGGACTGTCACAAGAGACCCAGTACTTC. It translates to CASSLVGLSQETQYF.

The sample holds a few counts of this clonotype. V usage is TRBV6-5 and J usage is TRBJ1-2; no definite D call. V lost 7 bases and J lost 7, with 4 bases in between. This CDR3 comprises 9 residues. Germline loops: CDR1 MNHEY, CDR2 SVGAGI. CDR3 loop: CASTRGYTF. CDR3 sequence (DNA): TGTGCCAGCACCCGTGGCTACACCTTC.

In this sample, this clonotype turned up a few times. The chain links TRBV12-3 or TRBV12-4 to TRBJ1-1, with D tentatively TRBD1 (5 bases). V shed 6 bases and J shed 0 bases, with 17 bases lying between them. CDR3 length: 16 residues. Here the CDR3 reads CASRYAPTGLNTEAFF. The CDR3 nucleotides are TGTGCCAGCAGGTACGCACCAACAGGCCTGAACACTGAAGCTTTCTTT.

The gene calls are TRBV4-2 and TRBJ2-6; TRBD2 matches at 11 bases. The CDR3 extends over 18 amino acids. V lost 4 bases and J lost 4; bases outside the gene matches: 9. CDR1 is LGHNA and CDR2 is YNFKEQ in the germline V gene. The CDR3 protein is CASSLTSGRPSGANVLTF. DNA of the CDR3: TGTGCCAGCAGCCTCACTAGCGGGAGACCCTCCGGGGCCAACGTCCTGACTTTC.

The table lists this clonotype with a few counts. J is TRBJ1-4 and V is TRBV7-8; D is ambiguous. This CDR3 region has 15 residues. Germline V lookup: CDR1 SGHVS, CDR2 FQNEAQ. V lost 1 base and J 7 bases, leaving 13 bases between the germline ends. CDR3 amino acids: CASSLEGPGSEKLFF. In DNA form, the CDR3 reads TGTGCCAGCAGCTTAGAGGGCCCAGGCAGTGAAAAACTGTTTTTT.

This clonotype showed up just a few times. The chain combines TRBV29-1 with TRBJ2-7; D not certain. Trimming pared 5 bases from V and 3 bases from J, leaving 14 bases between. The CDR3 totals 13 residues. Germline-derived CDR1 and CDR2 are SQVTM and ANQGSEA. CDR3 loop: CSVLRPMVYEQYF. The CDR3 bases are TGCAGCGTTTTACGGCCGATGGTCTACGAGCAGTACTTC.

This clonotype has a handful of counts. The V call is TRBV25-1, the J call TRBJ2-3, with D perhaps given as TRBD1 or TRBD2 (7 bases each). Trimming took off 6 bases at V and 14 bases at J, with 18 bases between the two ends. The CDR3 is made up of 12 amino acids. CDR1 and CDR2 (germline): MGHDK, SYGVNS. CDR3 nucleotide sequence: TGTGCCAGCAGGGGAGGGACAGACGGAAGGTATTTT. It codes for CASRGGTDGRYF.

This rearrangement joins TRBV15 to TRBJ2-7; the match to TRBD1 covers 8 bases. The germline V gene encodes CDR1 LNHNV and CDR2 YYDKDF (reference sequence). The junction had 7 bases not matched to a gene; V was cut back by 0 bases and J by 6 bases. CDR3 length equals 15 residues. As DNA, the CDR3 is TGTGCCACCAGCAGAGATTTACAGGGGGGTTCCGAGCAGTACTTC. Residues: CATSRDLQGGSEQYF.

The chain carries TRBV29-1 and TRBJ2-7, with D possibly being TRBD1 (6 bases). Germline V gene data show CDR1 as SQVTM and CDR2 as ANQGSEA. CDR3 length equals 13 residues. The CDR3 region is CSTRTRGSYEQYF. CDR3 sequence (DNA): TGCAGTACCCGGACAAGGGGGTCCTACGAGCAGTACTTC.

The V and J genes are TRBV7-2 and TRBJ2-1; 9 bases are shared with TRBD2. The CDR3 has 15 amino acids. Germline V gives CDR1 SGHTA, CDR2 FQGNSA. Losses at the gene ends were 5 bases for V and 8 bases for J; bases not matched to a gene: 10. The CDR3: CASSPEGGRAHEQFF. For the CDR3, the DNA is TGTGCCAGCAGCCCGGAGGGCGGGAGGGCCCATGAGCAGTTCTTC.

This clonotype occurred many times. The chain links TRBV7-2 to TRBJ1-1; D remains unclear. The germline V and J ends were trimmed by 3 bases and 0 bases, with 5 bases remaining between them. CDR1 and CDR2 from the germline V gene are SGHTA and FQGNSA. This CDR3 is 13 amino acids long. Here the CDR3 reads CASSFNLNTEAFF. DNA of the CDR3: TGTGCCAGCAGCTTTAACTTGAACACTGAAGCTTTCTTT.

This clonotype has at least ten counts. CDR3 in amino acids: CASRSGLYEQYF. The CDR3 region has the DNA TGCGCCAGCAGGTCGGGATTATACGAGCAGTACTTC. The chain employs TRBV5-1 and TRBJ2-7; TRBD2 is a possible D gene (5 bases). V was shortened by 5 bases and J by 4 bases, with 10 bases between the two germline ends. Germline CDR1 is SGHRS and CDR2 is YFSETQ. The CDR3 spans 12 residues.

This clonotype has at least ten counts. The chain combines TRBV5-1 with TRBJ2-3, with D tentatively TRBD2 (6 bases). V was clipped by 7 bases and J by 0 bases, with 9 bases between them. The germline V gene has CDR1 SGHRS and CDR2 YFSETQ. This CDR3 is 13 amino acids long. The CDR3 DNA reads as TGCGCCAGCCGGGAGCATAGCACAGATACGCAGTATTTT. Its translation: CASREHSTDTQYF.

This clonotype was detected a few times. V gene TRBV7-2 combines with J gene TRBJ2-1, with D tentatively TRBD1 (5 bases). There are 12 residues in the CDR3. From germline, CDR1 is SGHTA and CDR2 FQGNSA. V was shortened by 5 bases and J by 16 bases, with 18 bases between the two germline ends. The CDR3 spells CASSPGTQGPFF. The CDR3, as DNA: TGTGCCAGCAGCCCCGGAACGCAGGGCCCTTTCTTC.

The chain joins TRBV2 to TRBJ2-7; maybe TRBD1 (5 bases). V shed 4 bases and J shed 11 bases, with 12 bases lying between them. This CDR3 has 11 residues. CDR1 SNHLY and CDR2 FYNNEI come from the germline V gene. The CDR3, as DNA: TGTGCCAGCAGTGTAGGGGCTGGGGAGTACTTC. Encoded protein: CASSVGAGEYF.

The chain links TRBV5-1 to TRBJ2-5; no clear D gene. Deletions cut 1 base from V and 1 base from J, with 8 bases between. CDR1 SGHRS and CDR2 YFSETQ come from the germline V gene. The CDR3 has 14 residues. CDR3 DNA sequence: TGCGCCAGCAGCTTGAGGAACCCCCAAGAGACCCAGTACTTC. This codes for CASSLRNPQETQYF.

The V gene is TRBV12-3 or TRBV12-4, the J gene TRBJ1-4; D is perhaps TRBD1 (5 bases). The CDR3 is 14 amino acids. Trimming pared 6 bases from V and 13 bases from J, leaving 21 bases between. In DNA form, the CDR3 reads TGTGCCAGCAGAGAGGGGTCGACCCACACTCGACTGTTTTTT. Its translation: CASREGSTHTRLFF.

The V and J genes are TRBV20-1 and TRBJ2-1; possibly TRBD2 for D (5 bases). V was pared by 1 base and J by 5 bases, with 15 bases between. Germline assignment: CDR1 DFQATT and CDR2 SNEGSKA (reference sequence). The CDR3 extends over 15 amino acids. The CDR3, as DNA: TGCAGTGCTAGAGCTAGGCGGGCCGCAGACAATGAGCAGTTCTTC. It is translated as CSARARRAADNEQFF.

This chain connects TRBV7-9 to TRBJ2-7; weak D call: TRBD2 (5 bases). The CDR3 is made up of 15 amino acids. Trimming removed 2 bases from V and 0 bases from J, with 11 bases in between. The germline gives CDR1 SEHNR, CDR2 FQNEAQ (reference sequence). The CDR3 loop reads CASSLKLGPSYEQYF. The CDR3, as DNA: TGTGCCAGCAGCTTAAAACTAGGACCCTCCTACGAGCAGTACTTC.

This clonotype came up a few times. V gene TRBV10-3 combines with J gene TRBJ2-3; the match to TRBD1 covers 8 bases. The CDR3 is 15 residues long. In germline, CDR1 is ENHRY, CDR2 SYGVKD. Trimming cost V 3 bases and J 2 bases; bases outside gene matches: 4. This chain's CDR3 is CAISDRGRNTDTQYF. CDR3 nucleotide sequence: TGTGCCATCAGTGACAGGGGGCGAAACACAGATACGCAGTATTTT.

This clonotype was observed a few times. The chain has TRBV20-1 and TRBJ2-7; D not resolved. Per germline, CDR1 DFQATT and CDR2 SNEGSKA (reference sequence). The length of the CDR3 is 13 residues. Trimming stripped 6 bases from V and 0 bases from J, with 12 bases between. The CDR3 nucleotides are TGCAGTGCCTACCCGCCTCACTCCTACGAGCAGTACTTC. It translates to CSAYPPHSYEQYF.

The rearrangement links TRBV6-1 to TRBJ1-2; 10 bases align to TRBD1. This CDR3 has 14 amino acids. In germline, CDR1 is MNHNS, CDR2 SASEGT. Trimming cost V 6 bases and J 3 bases; bases outside gene matches: 4. The CDR3 nucleotides read TGTGCCAGCAGAGACGGGACAGGGGACTATGGCTACACCTTC. Its translation: CASRDGTGDYGYTF.